What follows are 26 T cell receptor beta chains derived from one specimen sequenced in a study of cytomegalovirus exposure and HLA in healthy donors. The PCR ran on 60 Vbeta and 13 Jbeta primers. The table came from immunoSEQ multiplex PCR; TCRdb's copy has only in-frame clones and leaves some out. The sample has 150,000 to 200,000 clones; approximately 62% are singletons. Material: PBMCs. Receptor source: a middle-aged man in good health and CMV-seronegative.

This clone occurred once. The chain couples TRBV19 to TRBJ1-2; D is unresolved. CDR3 length equals 14 residues. Germline V gene data show CDR1 as LNHDA and CDR2 as SQIVND (reference sequence). V was pared by 3 bases and J by 4 bases, with 12 bases between. The CDR3 sequence is CASSIGPEGYGYTF. As DNA, the CDR3 is TGTGCCAGTAGTATCGGCCCCGAGGGCTATGGCTACACCTTC.

The V call is TRBV6-6, the J call TRBJ1-2; D perhaps matches TRBD1 (5 bases). The CDR3 covers 14 residues. Germline V gene lookup returns CDR1 MNHNY and CDR2 SVGAGI (reference sequence). The ends were cut back, 7 bases at V and 4 bases at J, with 16 bases in the middle. For the CDR3, the DNA is TGTGCCAGCATTTATGGCCAGGGATCCTATGGCTACACCTTC. It translates to CASIYGQGSYGYTF.

V and J are TRBV5-5 and TRBJ2-1; D not certain. Germline values: CDR1 SGHKS, CDR2 YYEKEE (reference sequence). Trimming removed 0 bases from V and 8 bases from J, with 9 bases in between. The CDR3 is made up of 13 amino acids. As DNA, the CDR3 is TGTGCCAGCAGCTTGGCCTTCTCGGATGAGCAGTTCTTC. The encoded protein is CASSLAFSDEQFF.

This clone was seen only a few times. The chain couples TRBV5-4 to TRBJ1-2; 8 bases match TRBD1. The CDR3 has 13 residues. Per germline, CDR1 SGHNT and CDR2 YYREEE (reference sequence). V trimming: 6 bases; J trimming: 7 bases; junction bases outside the gene matches: 8. Here the CDR3 DNA reads TGTGCCAGCACCTCCCCAGGGGGCGGTGGCTACACCTTC. This codes for CASTSPGGGGYTF.

This clone was counted once. The chain combines TRBV6-5 with TRBJ1-2; D is perhaps TRBD1 (5 bases). The V end was cut by 0 bases, the J end by 8 bases, with 16 bases between. The germline gives CDR1 MNHEY, CDR2 SVGAGI. The CDR3 covers 15 residues. CDR3 nucleotides: TGTGCCAGCAGTTACTCGACGCATCAGGGAACGGGCTACACCTTC. Translated: CASSYSTHQGTGYTF.

The rearrangement links TRBV28 to TRBJ2-7; 9 nucleotides match TRBD2. The CDR3 spans 15 residues. Germline values: CDR1 MDHEN, CDR2 SYDVKM. Trimming cost V 6 bases and J 2 bases; bases outside gene matches: 8. The CDR3, as DNA: TGTGCCAGCAGCCCCGGCGGGGGGGGCACCTACGAGCAGTACTTC. This encodes CASSPGGGGTYEQYF.

The chain carries TRBV9 and TRBJ1-2; weak D call: TRBD1 (5 bases). Per the germline V gene, CDR1 is SGDLS and CDR2 is YYNGEE. V lost 4 bases, J lost 8 bases, and 9 bases lay in between. CDR3 length: 11 amino acids. This chain's CDR3 is CASSQGKGYTF. The CDR3 DNA is TGTGCCAGCAGCCAGGGAAAAGGCTACACCTTC.

This clone appeared a single time. This chain joins TRBV18 and TRBJ2-7; 11 bases align to TRBD2. CDR3 length equals 17 residues. Germline-derived CDR1 and CDR2 are KGHSH and LQKENI. V trimming: 2 bases; J trimming: 4 bases; junction bases outside the gene matches: 10. CDR3 protein: CASSPSLAGGGSYEQYF. For the CDR3, the DNA is TGTGCCAGCTCACCATCCCTAGCGGGGGGCGGAAGTTACGAGCAGTACTTC. The variable domain in full, completed from reference TRBV18 and TRBJ2-7, reads NAGVMQNPRHLVRRRGQEARLRCSPMKGHSHVYWYRQLPEEGLKFMVYLQKENIIDESGMPKERFSAEFPKEGPSILRIQQVVRGDSAAYFCASSPSLAGGGSYEQYFGPGTRLTVT.

The chain uses TRBV5-8 and TRBJ2-7; D gene uncertain. Trimming removed 2 bases at V and 1 base at J, with 7 bases between. CDR3 size: 13 residues. CDR1 is SGHTS, CDR2 YDEGEE, per germline. CDR3 protein: CASSLGRSYEQYF. The CDR3 coding sequence is TGTGCCAGCAGCTTAGGCAGGTCCTACGAGCAGTACTTC.

CDR3 region: CASSDRGNYGYTF. CDR3 nucleotide sequence: TGTGCCAGCAGTGATAGGGGGAACTATGGCTACACCTTC. The V gene is TRBV6-1, the J gene TRBJ1-2; tentatively, D is TRBD1 (6 bases). Trimming took off 3 bases at V and 2 bases at J, with 7 bases between the two ends. The CDR3 is 13 residues long. Germline loops: CDR1 MNHNS, CDR2 SASEGT.

The chain is built from TRBV10-3 and TRBJ2-7; 10 nucleotides align to TRBD2. CDR3 length: 15 residues. V lost 4 bases to trimming and J lost 3 bases; unmatched junction nucleotides: 6. Germline assignment: CDR1 ENHRY and CDR2 SYGVKD. The CDR3 coding sequence is TGTGCCATCAGTGTCCTCCTAGCGGGGGACTACGAGCAGTACTTC. It is translated as CAISVLLAGDYEQYF.

The CDR3: CASTLTRVGQPQHF. The CDR3 DNA reads as TGTGCCAGCACTTTGACGAGGGTCGGGCAGCCCCAGCATTTT. The chain is built from TRBV2 and TRBJ1-5, with D unresolved. V was shortened by 7 bases and J by 7 bases, with 17 bases between the two germline ends. In germline, CDR1 is SNHLY, CDR2 FYNNEI. This CDR3 comprises 14 residues.

V and J are TRBV18 and TRBJ1-2; the match to TRBD1 covers 7 bases. Trimming cost V 5 bases and J 4 bases; bases outside gene matches: 7. Germline V gives CDR1 KGHSH, CDR2 LQKENI. The CDR3 runs to 14 residues. CDR3 residues: CASSTTGESYGYTF. The CDR3 nucleotides are TGTGCCAGCTCAACCACAGGGGAAAGCTATGGCTACACCTTC.

Only a few counts were recorded for this clone. This chain joins TRBV6-6 and TRBJ1-1, with D uncertain. V lost 8 bases and J 0 bases, leaving 10 bases between the germline ends. The CDR3 length is 13 residues. From germline, CDR1 is MNHNY and CDR2 SVGAGI (reference sequence). CDR3 sequence: CASRSRMNTEAFF. The CDR3 DNA reads TGTGCCAGCCGAAGCAGGATGAACACTGAAGCTTTCTTT.

The rearrangement links TRBV5-1 to TRBJ1-2; TRBD1 might be the D (5 bases). The CDR3 contains 15 residues. Germline CDR1 is SGHRS and CDR2 is YFSETQ. V lost 1 base and J lost 1, with 11 bases in between. In DNA, the CDR3 is TGCGCCAGCAGCTTGAGGGGCACTCTTAACTATGGCTACACCTTC. As protein: CASSLRGTLNYGYTF.

This clone was counted only a few times. The chain combines TRBV5-1 with TRBJ2-7, with 12 nucleotides matching TRBD2. J lost 3 bases, V lost 0 bases, and 4 bases had no gene match. Germline V lookup: CDR1 SGHRS, CDR2 YFSETQ. This CDR3 contains 16 residues. The CDR3 loop is CASSLASGGVNYEQYF. CDR3 nucleotides: TGCGCCAGCAGCTTGGCTAGCGGGGGGGTAAACTACGAGCAGTACTTC.

This clone was picked up a small number of times. The sample carries other DNA sequences with the same CDR3. The J gene is TRBJ1-1, the V gene TRBV7-2; D not resolved. With 1 base removed from V and 1 base from J, the gap between germline ends came to 4 bases. The CDR3 is 13 residues long. Germline V gene data show CDR1 as SGHTA and CDR2 as FQGNSA. The CDR3 coding sequence is TGTGCCAGCAGCTTAGGTAGGAACACTGAAGCTTTCTTT. Translation gives CASSLGRNTEAFF.

The gene calls are TRBV7-6 and TRBJ2-7; a weak D match, TRBD1 (5 bases). The ends were cut back, 7 bases at V and 5 bases at J, with 21 bases in the middle. Germline loops: CDR1 SGHVS, CDR2 FNYEAQ. This CDR3 region has 15 residues. The CDR3 nucleotides are TGTGCCAGCAAACCCGGATTGTCAGGGATTCACGAGCAGTACTTC. Protein product: CASKPGLSGIHEQYF.

This chain joins TRBV6-6 and TRBJ1-2, with D maybe TRBD1 (5 bases). Germline-derived CDR1 and CDR2 are MNHNY and SVGAGI (reference sequence). The CDR3 is 13 amino acids. Trimming removed 3 bases from V and 2 bases from J, with 7 bases in between. The CDR3 nucleotides are TGTGCCAGCAGTTATGGGGGGAACTATGGCTACACCTTC. Protein product: CASSYGGNYGYTF.

This sequence joins TRBV5-1 and TRBJ1-3; 10 bases map to TRBD1. This CDR3 spans 16 amino acids. J was trimmed by 3 bases and V by 4 bases; bases with no gene match: 7. Per germline, CDR1 SGHRS and CDR2 YFSETQ. This CDR3 is CASSPTGGGLGNTIYF. CDR3 bases: TGCGCCAGCAGCCCGACAGGGGGCGGTCTTGGAAACACCATATATTTT.

This rearrangement joins TRBV5-1 to TRBJ2-2; 10 positions agree with TRBD2. The CDR3 has 15 amino acids. Unmatched junction bases numbered 3, after V lost 0 bases and J lost 7 bases. CDR1 SGHRS and CDR2 YFSETQ come from the germline V gene. The CDR3 coding sequence is TGCGCCAGCAGCTTGGAACTAGCGGGGAGCGGGGAGCTGTTTTTT. Translating gives CASSLELAGSGELFF.

The rearrangement joins TRBV7-2 to TRBJ1-2, with D unclear. V lost 5 bases and J 0 bases, leaving 13 bases between the germline ends. The CDR3 is made up of 15 amino acids. Germline lookup yields CDR1 SGHTA and CDR2 FQGNSA. The CDR3 bases are TGTGCCAGCAGCCTTCCCACCGTAGCTAACTATGGCTACACCTTC. Translated: CASSLPTVANYGYTF.

This clone was seen a handful of times. This chain joins TRBV6-1 and TRBJ2-2, with no clear D. Germline loops: CDR1 MNHNS, CDR2 SASEGT. Trimming took 2 bases from V and 7 from J, leaving 8 bases between them. The CDR3 covers 13 residues. CDR3 region: CASSEPAGGELFF. Written as DNA, the CDR3 is TGTGCCAGCAGTGAACCCGCCGGCGGGGAGCTGTTTTTT.

This clone was observed a handful of times. The J gene is TRBJ1-4, the V gene TRBV7-9; TRBD1 aligns across 7 bases. This CDR3 is built from 13 residues. From germline, CDR1 is SEHNR and CDR2 FQNEAQ (reference sequence). V lost 5 bases and J lost 8; bases outside the gene matches: 5. The CDR3 sequence is CASSPSGQEKLFF. Written as DNA, the CDR3 is TGTGCCAGCAGCCCCTCGGGACAGGAAAAACTGTTTTTT.

The rearrangement links TRBV19 to TRBJ2-7; TRBD1 might be the D (6 bases). This CDR3 is 16 amino acids long. V was trimmed by 1 base and J by 0 bases, leaving 13 bases between them. From germline, CDR1 is LNHDA and CDR2 SQIVND (reference sequence). CDR3 sequence reads: CASSIAATGSSYEQYF. CDR3 sequence (DNA): TGTGCCAGTAGTATAGCAGCGACAGGTAGCTCCTACGAGCAGTACTTC.

V gene TRBV21-1 combines with J gene TRBJ1-6; TRBD1 reflects the table's D call only, with no check against the DNA. TRBV21-1 is labeled a pseudogene. CDR3 length: 15 amino acids. The CDR3 DNA sequence: TGTGCCAGCAGCCCCCCAGGCCGTTGTAATTCACCCCTCCACTTT. Its protein product is CASSPPGRCNSPLHF.